In this sample, the clone carrying this T cell receptor beta chain turned up many times. Its specificity is not known. This record belongs to a study of CD8 T cells in ankylosing spondylitis. Study conclusions and caveats: A TCR beta motif of 7 or 8 highly homologous variants appeared characteristic of ankylosing spondylitis blood.

Quantitative barcoded 5'-RACE was used to prepare TCR beta libraries. TCRdb reprocessed the 5' RACE reads with MiXCR, giving one entry per CDR3 protein. The repertoire holds 39,000 or so distinct CDR3 sequences, with less than 4% as singletons. The V and J ends lost 0 bases and 0 bases, in that order; junction bases with no gene match: 4. This CDR3 spans 17 amino acids. Germline V lookup: CDR1 SGDLS, CDR2 YYNGEE. The rearrangement uses TRBV9 and TRBJ2-3, with 10 bases identical to TRBD2. The TCR was taken from a male donor with ankylosing spondylitis or in good health (not recorded which). The specimen was blood, either unsorted or a sorted T cell fraction (not recorded which). CDR3 sequence reads: CASSVEAGGTSTDTQYF. For the CDR3, the DNA is TGTGCCAGCAGCGTAGAAGCGGGAGGGACTAGCACAGATACGCAGTATTTT.